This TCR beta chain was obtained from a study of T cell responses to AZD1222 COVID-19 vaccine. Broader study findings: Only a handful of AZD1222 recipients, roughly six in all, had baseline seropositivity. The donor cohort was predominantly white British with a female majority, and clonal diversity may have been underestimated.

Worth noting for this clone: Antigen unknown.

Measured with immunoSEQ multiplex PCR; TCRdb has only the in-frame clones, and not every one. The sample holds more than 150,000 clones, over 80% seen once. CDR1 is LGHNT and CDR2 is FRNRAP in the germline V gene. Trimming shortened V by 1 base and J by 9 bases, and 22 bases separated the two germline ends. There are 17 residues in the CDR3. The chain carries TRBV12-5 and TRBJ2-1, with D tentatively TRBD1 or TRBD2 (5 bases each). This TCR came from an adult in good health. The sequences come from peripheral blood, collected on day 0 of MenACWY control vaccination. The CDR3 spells CASGLGLGDGSSGEQFF. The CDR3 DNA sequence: TGTGCTAGTGGTTTGGGACTGGGGGATGGGTCCTCGGGTGAGCAGTTCTTC. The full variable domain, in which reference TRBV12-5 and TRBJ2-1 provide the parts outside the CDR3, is DARVTQTPRHKVTEMGQEVTMRCQPILGHNTVFWYRQTMMQGLELLAYFRNRAPLDDSGMPKDRFSAEMPDATLATLKIQPSEPRDSAVYFCASGLGLGDGSSGEQFFGPGTRLTVL.